Reported below is one T cell receptor (beta chain). Its target is not known. Sequence at one end of the junction differs from germline and may be a read error. This sample stems from a study of cytomegalovirus exposure and HLA in healthy donors. General observations from the study: Presence/absence comparisons presumed near-even sequencing depth among donors. According to an earlier analysis, most TCR beta V segments yielded productive rearrangements about 90% or about 30% of the time.

13 Jbeta primers and 60 Vbeta primers were used for the PCR. Generated by immunoSEQ multiplex PCR, the TCRdb table keeps only in-frame clones and is missing some. This repertoire shows some 130,000 clones, 65% to 85% found once; its top ten account for 6% to 8.5%. The CDR3 is 10 residues long. Germline assignment: CDR1 SEHNR and CDR2 FQNEAQ (reference sequence). The chain has TRBV7-9 and TRBJ1-1; D not resolved. The sequenced sample was PBMCs. The sequence derives from a man aged 25-45 years in good health and CMV-seronegative. CDR3 nucleotides: TGTTCCAGCAGCGCCACGAGAGCTTTCTTT. It is translated as CSSSATRAFF.